The 5 T cell receptor beta chains listed next were all sequenced from one sample in a study of Graves' ophthalmopathy and Graves' hyperthyroidism. RNA transcripts served as template for amplifying TCR beta CDR3 sequences. An initial RT-PCR round employing HTBI primers preceded a second-round multiplex PCR. A single record per CDR3 protein comes from TCRdb applying MiXCR to the multiplex PCR reads. The repertoire has over a million distinct CDR3 sequences, about two fifths of them found once; the top ten carry 11%. The sample consisted of peripheral blood or thyroid tissue (not recorded which). The origin of the receptors is an adult man with Graves' hyperthyroidism.

The V and J genes are TRBV5-1 and TRBJ1-4; a weak D match, TRBD1 (5 bases). Germline CDR1 is SGHRS and CDR2 is YFSETQ. The CDR3 consists of 16 residues. The V end was cut by 7 bases, the J end by 0 bases, with 16 bases between. The CDR3 nucleotides are TGCGCCAGCGAGTTGGGGAGGGGATCAACTAATGAAAAACTGTTTTTT. This codes for CASELGRGSTNEKLFF. Full variable domain (outside the CDR3, taken from reference TRBV5-1 and TRBJ1-4): KAGVTQTPRYLIKTRGQQVTLSCSPISGHRSVSWYQQTPGQGLQFLFEYFSETQRNKGNFPGRFSGRQFSNSRSEMNVSTLELGDSALYLCASELGRGSTNEKLFFGSGTQLSVL.

V and J are TRBV19 and TRBJ1-1; D gene uncertain. CDR3 size: 17 residues. Germline CDR1 and CDR2: LNHDA and SQIVND (reference sequence). V was shortened by 5 bases and J by 4 bases, with 23 bases between the two germline ends. DNA of the CDR3: TGTGCCAGTAGTTCAACCGTCCGACGAACGAAGGGCACTGAAGCTTTCTTT. Encoded protein: CASSSTVRRTKGTEAFF.

The V call is TRBV7-2, the J call TRBJ1-1; possibly TRBD1 for D (5 bases). Trimming took off 5 bases at V and 11 bases at J, with 6 bases between the two ends. Germline V lookup: CDR1 SGHTA, CDR2 FQGNSA. The length of the CDR3 is 9 residues. The CDR3, as DNA: TGTGCCAGCAGCGGGACCGCTTTCTTT. Amino acids: CASSGTAFF.

This clonotype has a handful of counts. CDR3 sequence (DNA): TGTGCCAGCAGCTTAGCGACAGGGAGCAATCAGCAGTACTTC. This codes for CASSLATGSNQQYF. The chain recombines TRBV7-6 with TRBJ2-7, with 7 positions matching TRBD1. Germline CDR1 is SGHVS and CDR2 is FNYEAQ. V dropped 0 bases and J dropped 8; count of bases not matched to a gene: 7. This CDR3 spans 14 amino acids.

A remark on this clonotype: A much larger clone differs by one base, so this may be a read error. The V call is TRBV2, the J call TRBJ2-7, with a tentative D call TRBD2 (6 bases). Trimming removed 7 bases at V and 10 bases at J, with 23 bases between. The CDR3 has 14 residues. The V gene's germline CDR1 is SNHLY and CDR2 FYNNEI. The CDR3 nucleotides are TGTGCCAGCACCAGACTTTCGGGAAGGGAGGCCCAGTACTTC. Translating gives CASTRLSGREAQYF.